Shown below are 31 T cell receptor beta chains from a single sample sequenced in a study of CD8+CD57+ T cells in acquired aplastic anemia. Genomic DNA acted as the template from which TCR beta VDJ combination and CDR3 sequence profiling were carried out. TCRdb independently ran MiXCR on the reads; one entry per CDR3 protein. The table includes under 200,000 distinct CDR3 sequences, 40% to 50% detected once. The patients chosen for sequencing had shown expansion of CD8+CD57+ cells (detected by flow cytometry). Sequencing was carried out using sorted CD4+, CD8+, or CD8+CD57+ T cells (not recorded which) from PBMCs. These receptors were collected from a human donor with aplastic anemia.

There are many counts of this clonotype. The V gene is TRBV9, the J gene TRBJ2-7; D call uncertain. The CDR3 consists of 13 residues. CDR1 and CDR2 (germline): SGDLS, YYNGEE. Trimming took off 0 bases at V and 4 bases at J, with 8 bases between the two ends. The CDR3 DNA follows: TGTGCCAGCAGCGTAGGAATAGGGTACGAGCAGTACTTC. This codes for CASSVGIGYEQYF.

Of note for this clonotype: A much more abundant neighbour one base away suggests this may be a read error. The V and J genes are TRBV19 and TRBJ2-7, with D hard to call. The CDR3 loop spans 13 amino acids. Trimming stripped 5 bases from V and 2 bases from J, with 10 bases between. Germline values: CDR1 LNHDA, CDR2 SQIVND (reference sequence). The CDR3 spells CASSWNTTYEQYF. The CDR3 nucleotides are TGTGCCAGTAGTTGGAACACCACCTACGAGCAGTACTTC. The whole variable domain, filled in from reference TRBV19 and TRBJ2-7, reads DGGITQSPKYLFRKEGQNVTLSCEQNLNHDAMYWYRQDPGQGLRLIYYSQIVNDFQKGDIAEGYSVSREKKESFPLTVTSAQKNPTAFYLCASSWNTTYEQYFGPGTRLTVT.

The chain has TRBV10-3 and TRBJ2-5; 9 bases align to TRBD2. J was trimmed by 0 bases and V by 11 bases; bases with no gene match: 4. This CDR3 has 13 amino acids. CDR1 and CDR2 (germline): ENHRY, SYGVKD. The CDR3 is CASQRGDQETQYF. The DNA for the CDR3 is TGTGCCTCCCAGCGGGGGGACCAAGAGACCCAGTACTTC.

This chain links TRBV2 with TRBJ1-3; 9 bases line up with TRBD1. V lost 6 bases and J lost 2; bases outside the gene matches: 5. The CDR3 loop spans 15 amino acids. Germline V gene data show CDR1 as SNHLY and CDR2 as FYNNEI. In DNA form, the CDR3 reads TGTGCCAGCAGATGGGACAGGGCCCCTGGAAACACCATATATTTT. Protein sequence: CASRWDRAPGNTIYF.

V and J are TRBV15 and TRBJ2-7; 7 nucleotides match TRBD1. The CDR3 extends over 13 amino acids. With 6 bases clipped from V and 5 bases from J, the junction kept 7 bases outside the gene matches. Germline V gives CDR1 LNHNV, CDR2 YYDKDF (reference sequence). The CDR3: CATRQTGSHEQYF. Written as DNA, the CDR3 is TGTGCCACCAGACAGACAGGGTCCCACGAGCAGTACTTC. Using reference TRBV15 and TRBJ2-7 for the parts outside the CDR3, the full variable domain is DAMVIQNPRYQVTQFGKPVTLSCSQTLNHNVMYWYQQKSSQAPKLLFHYYDKDFNNEADTPDNFQSRRPNTSFCFLDIRSPGLGDTAMYLCATRQTGSHEQYFGPGTRLTVT.

This clonotype was counted ten times or more. CDR3 sequence (DNA): TGCGCCAGCAGCCGAGGAGAGACCCAGTACTTC. Its protein product is CASSRGETQYF. The chain couples TRBV5-1 to TRBJ2-5; D is unresolved. CDR3 length: 11 residues. Germline CDR1 and CDR2: SGHRS and YFSETQ. The germline V and J ends were trimmed by 4 bases and 4 bases, with 5 bases remaining between them.

This clonotype appeared a few times. The V gene is TRBV10-1, the J gene TRBJ1-1, with a tentative D call TRBD1 (6 bases). Trimming removed 6 bases at V and 0 bases at J, with 20 bases between. The CDR3 loop spans 17 amino acids. Germline values: CDR1 WNHNN, CDR2 SYGVQD (reference sequence). CDR3 amino acids: CASSQDRPGTLNTEAFF. The CDR3 DNA reads TGCGCCAGCAGCCAAGACCGTCCCGGGACATTGAACACTGAAGCTTTCTTT.

Note on this clonotype: A read error may explain this, as a much larger clone is one base away. This sequence joins TRBV6-1 and TRBJ1-2; D perhaps matches TRBD1 (6 bases). Between the trimmed V and J ends, which lost 9 bases and 6 bases, there was a span of 17 bases. This CDR3 region has 13 residues. Per germline, CDR1 MNHNS and CDR2 SASEGT. CDR3 sequence (DNA): TGTGCCAGTCAGACTGGACAGAGGGATGGCTACACCTTC. This codes for CASQTGQRDGYTF.

This clonotype was counted between two and nine times. J is TRBJ1-2 and V is TRBV6-1; tentative D call: TRBD1 (5 bases). V shed 6 bases and J shed 3 bases, with 11 bases lying between them. The CDR3 contains 13 residues. Per the germline V gene, CDR1 is MNHNS and CDR2 is SASEGT. DNA of the CDR3: TGTGCCAGCAGCTGGGAAGGGGACTATGGCTACACCTTC. It encodes CASSWEGDYGYTF.

V gene TRBV15 combines with J gene TRBJ2-1; 8 bases fit TRBD2. CDR1 and CDR2 from the germline V gene are LNHNV and YYDKDF (reference sequence). The CDR3 is 15 amino acids. Trimming removed 1 base from V and 1 base from J; junction bases left unmatched: 0. In DNA, the CDR3 is TGTGCCACCAGCAGAGGCGGGAGGTCCTACAATGAGCAGTTCTTC. Protein product: CATSRGGRSYNEQFF.

At least ten counts were recorded for this clonotype. The rearrangement links TRBV6-5 to TRBJ2-7; D possibly corresponds to TRBD2 (6 bases). Germline values: CDR1 MNHEY, CDR2 SVGAGI. This CDR3 is 15 amino acids long. With 2 bases removed from V and 3 bases from J, the gap between germline ends came to 14 bases. The CDR3 bases are TGTGCCAGCAGTTACCTGGGAGGCAGTATCTACGAGCAGTACTTC. Translated: CASSYLGGSIYEQYF.

This clonotype has only a few counts. The rearrangement joins TRBV19 to TRBJ2-7; no clear D. The CDR3 covers 14 residues. In germline, CDR1 is LNHDA, CDR2 SQIVND (reference sequence). V was cut by 6 bases and J by 3 bases, with 15 bases left in between. Here the CDR3 reads CASSPRAEYYEQYF. The CDR3, as DNA: TGTGCCAGTAGCCCACGGGCGGAGTACTACGAGCAGTACTTC.

This chain connects TRBV7-9 to TRBJ1-1; D unresolved. CDR1 is SEHNR, CDR2 FQNEAQ, per germline (reference sequence). The V end was cut by 10 bases, the J end by 5 bases, with 8 bases between. There are 10 residues in the CDR3. CDR3 bases: TGTGCCACCGCGGGGACTGAAGCTTTCTTT. It codes for CATAGTEAFF. The full variable domain, in which reference TRBV7-9 and TRBJ1-1 provide the parts outside the CDR3, is DTGVSQNPRHKITKRGQNVTFRCDPISEHNRLYWYRQTLGQGPEFLTYFQNEAQLEKSRLLSDRFSAERPKGSFSTLEIQRTEQGDSAMYLCATAGTEAFFGQGTRLTVV.

The chain couples TRBV2 to TRBJ1-2, with TRBD1 matching over 9 bases. This CDR3 is built from 15 residues. V was clipped by 3 bases and J by 1 base; unmatched bases: 3. Germline V gene lookup returns CDR1 SNHLY and CDR2 FYNNEI. The CDR3 DNA follows: TGTGCCAGCAGTGAGAGGACAGGGGTTAACTATGGCTACACCTTC. Translated, it gives CASSERTGVNYGYTF.

This clonotype was detected only a few times. The chain couples TRBV5-4 to TRBJ1-2; 9 bases align to TRBD1. Trimming took 0 bases from V and 6 from J; bases not matched to a gene: 6. CDR1 and CDR2 from the germline V gene are SGHNT and YYREEE (reference sequence). The CDR3 spans 15 residues. CDR3 residues: CASSLEGQGPDGYTF. The CDR3 DNA reads TGTGCCAGCAGCTTGGAGGGACAGGGTCCGGATGGCTACACCTTC.

This clonotype came up many times. The chain recombines TRBV4-3 with TRBJ2-7, with D perhaps given as TRBD1 or TRBD2 (5 bases each). This CDR3 region has 16 residues. CDR1 is LGHNA, CDR2 YSLEER, per germline. V lost 3 bases and J lost 1, with 16 bases in between. CDR3 in amino acids: CASSQGDRITSYEQYF. The CDR3 nucleotides read TGCGCCAGCAGCCAGGGAGACAGAATCACTTCCTACGAGCAGTACTTC.

The chain carries TRBV20-1 and TRBJ2-3, with a weak D call TRBD1 (6 bases). Germline-derived CDR1 and CDR2 are DFQATT and SNEGSKA (reference sequence). This CDR3 comprises 14 residues. V gave up 2 bases and J gave up 3 bases, with 12 bases separating them. This CDR3 is CSARLWQGTDTQYF. CDR3 nucleotides: TGCAGTGCTAGACTTTGGCAGGGGACAGATACGCAGTATTTT.

In the case of this clonotype: A single base separates this from a much larger clone, so it may be a read error. The chain is built from TRBV4-2 and TRBJ2-7; D is unresolved. There are 11 residues in the CDR3. The germline V gene encodes CDR1 LGHNA and CDR2 YNFKEQ. For the CDR3, the DNA is TGTGCCGGCAGCTTCGGGTACGAGCAGTACTTC. Residues: CAGSFGYEQYF.

As to this clonotype: A much bigger clone sits one base away, suggesting this may be a read error. This chain's CDR3 is CASSLPGQGISGNTLYF. CDR3 nucleotide sequence: TGTGCCAGCAGCCTTCCGGGACAGGGTATCTCTGGAAACACCTTATATTTT. The rearrangement joins TRBV14 to TRBJ1-3, with TRBD1 matching over 9 bases. CDR1 SGHDN and CDR2 FVKESK come from the germline V gene. The CDR3 covers 17 residues.

This clonotype has at least ten counts. V is TRBV7-9 and J is TRBJ2-5; D is unclear. The V gene lost 5 bases and the J gene lost 1 base, with 11 bases spanning the gap. CDR1 is SEHNR and CDR2 is FQNEAQ in the germline V gene (reference sequence). The CDR3 sequence is 14 residues long. CDR3 DNA: TGTGCCAGCAGCCCAGGCCCATTCCAAGAGACCCAGTACTTC. Amino acids: CASSPGPFQETQYF.

The J gene is TRBJ2-7, the V gene TRBV30; 7 bases line up with TRBD2. The length of the CDR3 is 15 residues. Germline V lookup: CDR1 GTSNPN, CDR2 SVGIG (reference sequence). J was trimmed by 6 bases and V by 1 base; bases with no gene match: 12. This CDR3 reads CAWSEMREGLIEQYF. In DNA form, the CDR3 reads TGTGCCTGGAGTGAGATGAGGGAGGGCCTAATCGAGCAGTACTTC.

The sample holds one count of this clonotype. J is TRBJ2-5 and V is TRBV19; D is uncertain. V gave up 6 bases and J gave up 7 bases, with 12 bases separating them. The CDR3 has 12 amino acids. The germline V gene has CDR1 LNHDA and CDR2 SQIVND (reference sequence). The CDR3 protein is CASRERSGTQYF. CDR3 DNA: TGTGCCAGTAGGGAACGGTCTGGGACCCAGTACTTC. The full variable domain, rest sourced from reference TRBV19 and TRBJ2-5, is DGGITQSPKYLFRKEGQNVTLSCEQNLNHDAMYWYRQDPGQGLRLIYYSQIVNDFQKGDIAEGYSVSREKKESFPLTVTSAQKNPTAFYLCASRERSGTQYFGPGTRLLVL.

This clonotype was found a few times. The chain combines TRBV15 with TRBJ1-2; unclear D gene. Trimming pared 3 bases from V and 0 bases from J, leaving 17 bases between. Per germline, CDR1 LNHNV and CDR2 YYDKDF (reference sequence). The CDR3 covers 17 residues. The CDR3 sequence is CATSRGWWAVANYGYTF. The CDR3 coding sequence is TGTGCCACCAGCAGGGGTTGGTGGGCGGTTGCTAACTATGGCTACACCTTC.

This sequence joins TRBV10-1 and TRBJ2-3; D perhaps matches TRBD2 (6 bases). V lost 5 bases, J lost 5 bases, and 17 bases lay in between. This CDR3 is 15 amino acids long. Germline values: CDR1 WNHNN, CDR2 SYGVQD (reference sequence). DNA of the CDR3: TGCGCCAGCAGTACAGCGGAGGGCACGAAAGATACGCAGTATTTT. It is translated as CASSTAEGTKDTQYF.

The chain recombines TRBV27 with TRBJ1-1, with D perhaps matching TRBD1 (6 bases). This CDR3 contains 15 residues. Germline CDR1 reads MNHEY; CDR2 reads SMNVEV (reference sequence). The V gene lost 8 bases and the J gene lost 0 bases, with 16 bases spanning the gap. CDR3 bases: TGTGCCAGCCTTGCTCCGGGACACTTGAACACTGAAGCTTTCTTT. It encodes CASLAPGHLNTEAFF.

The chain joins TRBV12-3 or TRBV12-4 to TRBJ2-7; TRBD1 is a possible D gene (5 bases). V was trimmed by 6 bases and J by 0 bases, leaving 9 bases between them. The CDR3 runs to 13 residues. This CDR3 is CASRRQSSYEQYF. The CDR3 region has the DNA TGTGCCAGCAGACGACAGAGCTCCTACGAGCAGTACTTC.

At least ten counts were recorded for this clonotype. The chain recombines TRBV29-1 with TRBJ2-7; perhaps TRBD1 as D (6 bases). CDR1 is SQVTM and CDR2 is ANQGSEA in the germline V gene. V was trimmed by 3 bases and J by 3 bases, leaving 12 bases between them. The CDR3 runs to 13 residues. CDR3: CSVDSGRGYEQYF. CDR3 coding DNA: TGCAGCGTTGATTCTGGCAGGGGCTACGAGCAGTACTTC.

In its sample, this clonotype was seen a few times. The chain combines TRBV12-3 or TRBV12-4 with TRBJ1-1, with 10 bases aligning to TRBD1. J gave up 3 bases and V 5 bases, and 12 bases lay outside the gene matches. This CDR3 has 17 residues. The CDR3 coding sequence is TGTGCCAGCAGTCCTAGGGGGGACAGGGGAAGGGACACTGAAGCTTTCTTT. Encoded protein: CASSPRGDRGRDTEAFF.

To note about this clonotype: Germline is not matched at one junction end, which may reflect a read error. The gene calls are TRBV15 and TRBJ2-1, with D maybe TRBD2 (5 bases). Per germline, CDR1 LNHNV and CDR2 YYDKDF (reference sequence). This CDR3 has 16 amino acids. The CDR3 protein is CATSRVPSSMLNEQLF. CDR3 DNA sequence: TGTGCCACCAGCAGAGTTCCTAGCTCGATGTTGAATGAGCAGCTCTTC.

The CDR3 nucleotides are TGTGCCAGTGGGGCAGGGGGAGGCACTGAAGCTTTCTTT. This gives the protein CASGAGGGTEAFF. The V call is TRBV19, the J call TRBJ1-1; TRBD1 matches at 7 bases. This CDR3 region has 13 residues. Germline V CDR1 and CDR2: LNHDA, SQIVND (reference sequence). The V and J ends lost 8 bases and 4 bases, in that order; junction bases with no gene match: 7.

The chain joins TRBV7-9 to TRBJ2-5; no clear D. The germline V gene has CDR1 SEHNR and CDR2 FQNEAQ (reference sequence). The CDR3 has 12 residues. The V and J ends lost 1 base and 5 bases respectively, with 5 bases between them. The CDR3 spells CASSLGVETQYF. The DNA of the CDR3 is TGTGCCAGCAGCTTAGGTGTGGAGACCCAGTACTTC.